Listed here are 29 T cell receptor delta chains from one sample, sequenced in a study of γδ T cells in repeated Plasmodium falciparum infection. Flow sorting of PBMC yielded separate Vgamma9/Vdelta2+ and Vdelta2-negative gammadelta T cell populations for bulk repertoire analysis. TCRdb re-called clones from the multiplex PCR reads using CATT. The sample lists approximately 60,000 delta-chain clones, around 1.5% occurring once. Sequenced input: gamma-delta T cells from blood. The origin of the receptors is a pool of human donors (malaria-infected and uninfected, not separated).

A few counts support this clone. This is likely an artifact of a read error, given a far larger clone one base away. Within the sample, other DNA sequences also encode this same CDR3. This chain joins TRDV1 and TRDJ1, with 9 bases identical to TRDD3. Germline loops: CDR1 TSWWSYY, CDR2 QGS. Trimming removed 3 bases from V and 3 bases from J; junction bases left unmatched: 17. The CDR3 runs 19 residues. The CDR3 protein is CALGEMVLRFAGGSDKLIF. The CDR3 coding sequence is TGTGCTCTTGGGGAGATGGTCCTACGGTTCGCTGGGGGATCCGATAAACTCATCTTT.

This clone showed up just a few times. This is likely an artifact of a read error, given a far larger clone one base away. The same CDR3 also results from other DNA sequences found in this sample. The CDR3 coding sequence is TGTGCTCTTGGGGAAAGCCCCCTGTACTGGGGGTCTTCTGATAAACTCATCTTT. It is translated as CALGESPLYWGSSDKLIF. The chain employs TRDV1 and TRDJ1; 8 bases align to TRDD3. Since TCRdb gives no J gene, matching the DNA to germline was used here to assign it. The CDR3 covers 18 residues. With V trimmed by 2 bases and J by 5 bases, 16 bases remained unmatched. The germline V gene encodes CDR1 TSWWSYY and CDR2 QGS.

This clone was recorded a few times. It differs at one base from a far larger clone, so likely a read error. This sample includes further DNA sequences coding for the same CDR3. The V and J genes are TRDV1 and TRDJ1; 10 bases map to TRDD3. The J gene is absent in TCRdb and was assigned here via DNA matching to germline. From germline, CDR1 is TSWWSYY and CDR2 QGS. The CDR3 covers 21 residues. The CDR3 here is CALGEIGLNTLTGGCSDKLIF. The CDR3 coding sequence is TGTGCTCTTGGGGAAATTGGCCTAAATACCCTTACTGGGGGATGCTCCGACAAACTCATCTTT.

This clone was counted a few times. TCRdb records a much larger clone's protein for this DNA, with a difference at residue 13 that likely arises from a read error; the protein given is the translation of the DNA. This chain links TRDV1 with TRDJ1, with TRDD3 matching 10 bases. Here the J gene was assigned by germline matching of the DNA, as TCRdb has none. The germline V gene encodes CDR1 TSWWSYY and CDR2 QGS. The trim removed 4 bases at V and 7 bases at J, leaving 36 bases unmatched. This CDR3 has 24 amino acids. The CDR3 here is CALGGEMPSYLSPLTGGFFGKLIF. For the CDR3, the DNA is TGTGCTCTTGGGGGAGAGATGCCTTCCTATCTCTCTCCCCTAACTGGGGGATTTTTCGGTAAACTCATCTTT.

This clone was recorded at least ten times. The protein held in TCRdb is that of a much larger clone and does not match this DNA's translation at residue 3, likely because of a read error; the protein shown is translated from the DNA. The chain carries TRDV3 and TRDJ1; 12 bases align to TRDD3. Germline V CDR1 and CDR2: TVYSNPD, GDNSRS (reference sequence). The CDR3 is made up of 18 amino acids. J gave up 1 base and V 5 bases, and 17 bases lay outside the gene matches. The CDR3 region has the DNA TGTGCCCTCAGGTTCCCTTACTGGGGGATACTGGCCACCGATAAACTCATCTTT. Translating it yields CALRFPYWGILATDKLIF.

This clone occurred a few times. TCRdb's listed protein matches a much larger clone and diverges from this DNA's translation at residue 5, likely through a read error; the protein shown comes from the DNA. The CDR3 loop is CALGALLLVSSGGYAADKLIF. The CDR3 nucleotides read TGTGCTCTTGGGGCACTCCTCCTCGTAAGCTCCGGGGGATACGCGGCCGATAAACTCATCTTT. The rearrangement links TRDV1 to TRDJ1, with TRDD3 matching 10 bases. Germline lookup yields CDR1 TSWWSYY and CDR2 QGS. The CDR3 extends over 21 amino acids. The V gene end was trimmed by 4 bases and the J gene end by 3 bases; junction bases not matched to a gene: 23.

A note on this clone: It is likely a read error: a sequence one base away is far more abundant. The same CDR3 also results from other DNA sequences found in this sample. This sequence joins TRDV2 and TRDJ1, with 11 bases aligning to TRDD3. The J gene is not listed in TCRdb, so it was assigned here from a DNA match to germline. Trimming took 4 bases from V and 0 from J; bases not matched to a gene: 21. Germline loops: CDR1 GEAIGNYY, CDR2 EKD. This CDR3 is built from 21 residues. In DNA form, the CDR3 reads TGTGCCTGTGATACCGCGGAGAAGGTGGGGGATACGCGTCTGTACACCGATAAACTCATCTTT. Translated: CACDTAEKVGDTRLYTDKLIF.

This clone was detected many times. The amino acid sequence in TCRdb belongs to a much larger clone and departs from this DNA's translation at residue 15, likely a sequencing read error; the sequence shown is translated from the DNA. This rearrangement joins TRDV1 to TRDJ1; TRDD3 matches at 8 bases. The germline CDR1 and CDR2 sequences are TSWWSYY and QGS. After removal of 3 bases from V and 9 bases from J, the junction contained 21 bases not matched to a gene. The CDR3 sequence is 18 residues long. CDR3: CALGDRDGRGIIGYELIF. The CDR3 bases are TGTGCTCTTGGGGACAGGGACGGAAGGGGGATAATCGGGTATGAACTCATCTTT.

The V gene is TRDV2, the J gene TRDJ1, with 13 nucleotides matching TRDD3. In the absence of a J gene in TCRdb, the DNA was matched to germline to assign it here. J gave up 0 bases and V 0 bases, and 27 bases lay outside the gene matches. The CDR3 totals 25 residues. Germline assignment: CDR1 GEAIGNYY and CDR2 EKD. In DNA, the CDR3 is TGTGCCTGTGACACCGTTCTTCGGCCTCATACTGGGGGATACGCCGAGCGGAAGGACACCGATAAACTCATCTTT. Residues: CACDTVLRPHTGGYAERKDTDKLIF.

This clone was seen ten or more times. The same CDR3 is also encoded by other DNA sequences in this sample. The chain joins TRDV1 to TRDJ2, with TRDD3 matching over 8 bases. After removal of 7 bases from V and 0 bases from J, the junction contained 22 bases not matched to a gene. CDR3 length equals 21 residues. Per germline, CDR1 TSWWSYY and CDR2 QGS. CDR3 sequence: CALVSSLRVTGGLALTAQLFF. CDR3 DNA sequence: TGTGCTCTTGTAAGCTCCCTCCGAGTTACTGGGGGGTTAGCTTTGACAGCACAACTCTTCTTT.

As concerns this clone: The protein that TCRdb holds for this DNA derives from a much larger clone and differs from the translated DNA at residue 3, which likely indicates a read error; the protein shown here is translated from the DNA. The chain combines TRDV1 with TRDJ1; 9 positions agree with TRDD3. No J gene was available from TCRdb, and it was assigned here by a germline match of the DNA. The CDR3 covers 20 residues. CDR1 and CDR2 (germline): TSWWSYY, QGS. The CDR3 DNA follows: TGTGCTCCTGGGGAACGGAATCAGGGGGATACTCTCCTTGACACCGATAAACTCATCTTT. Translation gives CAPGERNQGDTLLDTDKLIF.

This clone has more than one count but fewer than ten. For this DNA, TCRdb reports the protein of a much larger clone, which diverges at residue 12, most likely from a read error; the protein presented here is translated directly from the DNA. DNA for the CDR3: TGTGCTCTTGGGGAAACTTCGGTTCTAGGGAGACAGGGGATTACTACGTACACCGATAAACTCATCTTT. Protein: CALGETSVLGRQGITTYTDKLIF. The gene calls are TRDV1 and TRDJ1; possible D gene TRDD3, 6 bases. Germline matching of the DNA provided the J gene here, since TCRdb leaves it blank. The ends were cut back, 2 bases at V and 0 bases at J, with 34 bases in the middle. CDR1 and CDR2 from the germline V gene are TSWWSYY and QGS. The CDR3 is made up of 23 amino acids.

This clone has a count of ten or more. With a far larger clone one base away, a read error is the likely cause. Other nucleotide sequences from this sample produce the same CDR3. The V call is TRDV1, the J call TRDJ1, with D maybe TRDD3 (5 bases). CDR3 length equals 18 residues. Germline CDR1 reads TSWWSYY; CDR2 reads QGS. The CDR3 is CALGDPFPTYGVEFKLIF. The DNA of the CDR3 is TGTGCTCTCGGGGACCCCTTTCCCACTTACGGTGTGGAGTTTAAACTCATCTTT.

This clone is judged medium-sized. Mismatch with germline at one junction end may stem from a read error. This sample includes further DNA sequences coding for the same CDR3. The chain joins TRDV1 to TRDJ1; 7 bases are a match to TRDD3. Germline V lookup: CDR1 TSWWSYY, CDR2 QGS. The CDR3 covers 17 residues. The CDR3 reads CALGDRGGIQKTDKLTF. CDR3 bases: TGTGCTCTTGGCGACCGAGGAGGGATACAAAAGACCGATAAACTCACCTTT.

There are many counts of this clone. TCRdb's listed protein matches a much larger clone and diverges from this DNA's translation at residue 6, likely through a read error; the protein shown comes from the DNA. This chain links TRDV2 with TRDJ1, with D perhaps matching TRDD3 (5 bases). Here the J gene was assigned by germline matching of the DNA, as TCRdb has none. Trimming cost V 0 bases and J 3 bases, with 10 bases left between them. CDR1 and CDR2 from the germline V gene are GEAIGNYY and EKD. The CDR3 is made up of 14 amino acids. CDR3 DNA sequence: TGTGCCTGTGACACCACCTGGGAAGCCGATAAACTCATCTTT. Its translation is CACDTTWEADKLIF.

There are a few counts of this clone. This DNA translates differently at residue 11 from the TCRdb protein, which is that of a much larger clone; a read error is likely, and the protein shown is the DNA's own translation. The chain recombines TRDV1 with TRDJ1; D perhaps matches TRDD3 (5 bases). Germline assignment: CDR1 TSWWSYY and CDR2 QGS. The germline V and J ends were trimmed by 2 bases and 0 bases, with 19 bases remaining between them. The CDR3 contains 18 residues. CDR3 region: CALGEVGGIPTYTDKLIF. The CDR3 bases are TGTGCTCTTGGGGAAGTGGGAGGGATCCCAACCTACACCGATAAACTCATCTTT.

Remarks on this clone: This likely traces to a read error, being one base from a far larger clone. The sample contains more than one DNA sequence encoding this CDR3. The chain recombines TRDV3 with TRDJ1; TRDD3 aligns across 10 bases. There are 21 residues in the CDR3. Germline lookup yields CDR1 TVYSNPD and CDR2 GDNSRS (reference sequence). Losses at the gene ends were 1 base for V and 4 bases for J; bases not matched to a gene: 27. CDR3 amino acids: CAFIARLFLVGGYIISDKLIF. The CDR3 DNA reads TGTGCCTTTATTGCCCGCCTGTTCCTCGTTGGGGGATACATAATAAGCGATAAACTCATCTTT.

The sample holds many counts of this clone. This likely traces to a read error, being one base from a far larger clone. Additional DNA sequences in this sample encode the identical CDR3. This sequence joins TRDV2 and TRDJ1; D is possibly TRDD3 (5 bases). Per the germline V gene, CDR1 is GEAIGNYY and CDR2 is EKD. This CDR3 has 17 amino acids. V was cut by 0 bases and J by 5 bases, with 21 bases left in between. Here the CDR3 DNA reads TGTGCCTGTGACACCGCCGGGGTCACCTCGGGGACTGATAAACTCATCTTT. Residues: CACDTAGVTSGTDKLIF.

Only a few counts were recorded for this clone. The TCRdb protein comes from a much larger clone and disagrees with this DNA's translation at residue 12, likely due to a read error; the protein given here is derived from the DNA. The chain combines TRDV1 with TRDJ1, with 9 nucleotides matching TRDD3. The ends lost 3 bases at V and 4 bases at J; junction bases unmatched: 24. This CDR3 is built from 21 residues. CDR1 and CDR2 from the germline V gene are TSWWSYY and QGS. The CDR3 region has the DNA TGTGCTCTTGGGGAGGGAACCCTTCGCCCTGCTAAGTGGGGGATAAGCGATAAACTCATCTTT. Translating gives CALGEGTLRPAKWGISDKLIF.

This clone appeared many times. TCRdb's entry gives the protein of a much larger clone, which mismatches this DNA's translation at residue 9, likely from a read error; the protein reported here is translated from the DNA. CDR3 residues: CALGGDTDRLIF. The CDR3 DNA is TGTGCTCTTGGTGGGGACACCGATAGACTCATCTTT. V is TRDV1 and J is TRDJ1, with D perhaps matching TRDD3 (5 bases). Germline CDR1 reads TSWWSYY; CDR2 reads QGS. The CDR3 loop spans 12 amino acids.

This clone turned up a few times. This likely reflects a read error, since a far larger clone is one base away. Other DNA sequences from this sample encode an identical CDR3 as well. The chain's CDR3 is CALGGASSSLLGDFSEDKLIF. In DNA, the CDR3 is TGTGCTCTTGGGGGCGCCTCTTCTTCCCTACTGGGGGATTTTTCCGAGGACAAACTCATCTTT. The chain links TRDV1 to TRDJ1; TRDD3 agrees at 10 bases. V lost 4 bases and J lost 8; bases outside the gene matches: 28. Germline CDR1 is TSWWSYY and CDR2 is QGS. The CDR3 is 21 amino acids.

About this clone itself: Since a far larger clone is one base different, this is likely a read error. The chain is built from TRDV1 and TRDJ1; 9 bases line up with TRDD3. The J gene, absent from TCRdb, was called here by matching the DNA to germline. The CDR3 consists of 20 residues. Germline V gives CDR1 TSWWSYY, CDR2 QGS. The CDR3 DNA is TGCGCTCTTGGGGACCCCCACTGGGGATACGAAAGGGGGTACACCGATAAACTCATCTTT. It codes for CALGDPHWGYERGYTDKLIF.

With regard to this clone: TCRdb's protein for this DNA is that of a much larger clone and differs from the translation at residue 5, likely a read error; the protein shown is the DNA translation. V gene TRDV3 combines with J gene TRDJ1, with D perhaps matching TRDD3 (6 bases). Germline V lookup: CDR1 TVYSNPD, CDR2 GDNSRS (reference sequence). V gave up 5 bases and J gave up 4 bases, with 35 bases separating them. The CDR3 spans 19 residues. CDR3 nucleotide sequence: TGTGCCGCCACTAGGCTCCCTCCCCAGATACGGTCACGGAACGATAAACTCATCTTT. Translated: CAATRLPPQIRSRNDKLIF.

In regard to this clone: TCRdb has a much larger clone's protein, which differs at residue 12 from the translation of this DNA, likely because of a read error; what is shown is the protein translated from the DNA. The CDR3 nucleotides read TGTGCTCTTGGGGAAAAGTCGTCCCCCTCAACGCACTGGGACACCGATAAACTCATCTTT. Encoded protein: CALGEKSSPSTHWDTDKLIF. The chain joins TRDV1 to TRDJ1, with a tentative D call TRDD3 (6 bases). The J gene is absent in TCRdb and was assigned here via DNA matching to germline. Per the germline V gene, CDR1 is TSWWSYY and CDR2 is QGS. V lost 2 bases, J lost 0 bases, and 25 bases lay in between. The length of the CDR3 is 20 residues.

Points on this clone: The protein recorded in TCRdb matches a much larger clone and deviates from this DNA's translation at residue 9, suggesting a read error; the protein here is obtained by translating the DNA. V usage is TRDV1 and J usage is TRDJ1, with D possibly being TRDD2 (5 bases). The J gene is not listed in TCRdb, so it was assigned here from a DNA match to germline. In germline, CDR1 is TSWWSYY, CDR2 QGS. The CDR3 totals 20 residues. The CDR3 nucleotides are TGTGCTCTTGTGGAACCCCCCCCTCTCCTATTCGGTCATTCCCCTGATAAACTCATCTTT. It translates to CALVEPPPLLFGHSPDKLIF.

This clone was counted ten times or more. TCRdb's entry gives the protein of a much larger clone, which mismatches this DNA's translation at residue 12, likely from a read error; the protein reported here is translated from the DNA. V usage is TRDV1 and J usage is TRDJ1; 8 bases are a match to TRDD3. V dropped 4 bases and J dropped 0; count of bases not matched to a gene: 19. Germline loops: CDR1 TSWWSYY, CDR2 QGS. This CDR3 has 20 residues. The CDR3 coding sequence is TGTGCTCTTGGGGGACTTCTCCCCTACTGGGGGTCGAAATACACCGATAAACTCATCTTT. It specifies CALGGLLPYWGSKYTDKLIF.

As to this clone: With a far larger clone one base away, a read error is the likely cause. The same CDR3 arises from other DNA sequences in this sample as well. The gene calls are TRDV1 and TRDJ3, with 11 bases aligning to TRDD3. No J gene is reported in TCRdb; it was inferred here by comparing the DNA with germline. The CDR3 has 22 residues. V trimming: 5 bases; J trimming: 0 bases; junction bases outside the gene matches: 15. Germline CDR1 is TSWWSYY and CDR2 is QGS. The CDR3 DNA is TGTGCTCTTGGGCGAACGTGGGGGATACGCGTTTCAAGCTCCTGGGACACCCGACAGATGTTTTTC. Amino acids: CALGRTWGIRVSSSWDTRQMFF.

This clone came up a few times. A far larger clone is just one base off, so this is likely a read error. Distinct nucleotide sequences in the sample also encode this CDR3. CDR3 sequence: CACDSSCTGGLVSWDTRQMFF. For the CDR3, the DNA is TGTGCCTGCGACTCGTCCTGTACTGGGGGATTGGTCTCCTGGGACACCCGACAGATGTTTTTC. The V call is TRDV2, the J call TRDJ3; 10 bases fit TRDD3. From germline, CDR1 is GEAIGNYY and CDR2 EKD. This CDR3 spans 21 amino acids. The junction had 17 bases not matched to a gene; V was cut back by 7 bases and J by 0 bases.

This clone was counted only a few times. For this DNA, TCRdb reports the protein of a much larger clone, which diverges at residue 5, most likely from a read error; the protein presented here is translated directly from the DNA. The J gene has no call, while the V gene is TRDV1; the listed D gene, TRDD3, was not tested against the DNA. The CDR3 has 21 residues. Germline V gives CDR1 TSWWSYY, CDR2 QGS. CDR3 DNA: TGTGCTCTTGGGGGACGGTCTCGAGGGCTACCTTCTGGGGGATACACCGATAAGCTCATCTTT. Amino acid sequence: CALGGRSRGLPSGGYTDKLIF.